The following is a T cell receptor beta chain sequence with its context. The antigen is not known. The data originate from a study of post-analysis software for immune sequencing data. Study at large: Included among the disease courses, which were recorded for the cohort, were relapsing-remitting, secondary progressive and progressive-relapsing multiple sclerosis. Study-level results: Under the F measure, samples that were prepared in one batch clustered strongly together. Included in a set of roughly five TRBV segments more frequent in patients than controls were TRBV5-6, TRBV5-1 and TRBV20-1. Multiple sclerosis patients showed significantly lower normalized Chao1 diversity than controls did.

Per germline, CDR1 KGHDR and CDR2 SFDVKD. V was trimmed by 6 bases and J by 2 bases, leaving 3 bases between them. The CDR3 covers 11 residues. Presence of unique molecular identifiers characterized the TCR beta cDNA libraries. TCRdb re-called the PCR reads with MiXCR, one entry per CDR3 protein. Seen here are 750,000 to 950,000 distinct CDR3 sequences, around 50% observed once, and the top ten hold 4.6%. The sequence was obtained from a girl aged 10 to 17 with multiple sclerosis. The V and J genes are TRBV24-1 and TRBJ2-5, with unresolved D. What was sequenced was blood. The CDR3 loop is CATSYQETQYF. CDR3 nucleotides: TGTGCCACCAGTTATCAAGAGACCCAGTACTTC.